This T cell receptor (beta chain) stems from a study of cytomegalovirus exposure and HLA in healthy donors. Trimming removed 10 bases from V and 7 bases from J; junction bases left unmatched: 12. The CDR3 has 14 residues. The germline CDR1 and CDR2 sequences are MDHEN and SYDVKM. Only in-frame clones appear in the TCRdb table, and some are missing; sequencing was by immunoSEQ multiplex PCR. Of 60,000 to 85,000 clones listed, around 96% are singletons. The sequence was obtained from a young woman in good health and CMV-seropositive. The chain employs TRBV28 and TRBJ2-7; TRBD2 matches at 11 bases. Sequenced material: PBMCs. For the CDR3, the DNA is TGTGCCATCCGGATAGCGGGAGGGCGTTATGAGCAGTACTTC. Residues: CAIRIAGGRYEQYF.